The 30 T cell receptor beta chains in this list originate from one sample, sequenced in a study of blood T cell repertoires in COVID-19. Generated by immunoSEQ multiplex PCR, the TCRdb table keeps only in-frame clones and is missing some. The table shows about 210,000 clones, with approximately 90% occurring only once. The source material was peripheral blood. The receptors stem from a woman between 35 and 50 years old with acute or convalescent COVID-19.

V gene TRBV7-3 combines with J gene TRBJ2-1, with D possibly matching TRBD1 (6 bases). The V end was cut by 3 bases, the J end by 5 bases, with 11 bases between. This CDR3 comprises 14 residues. CDR1 and CDR2 (germline): SGHTA, FQGTGA. The CDR3 is CASSLGDTNNEQFF. DNA of the CDR3: TGTGCCAGCAGCTTGGGGGACACCAACAATGAGCAGTTCTTC.

This clone was observed once. The chain carries TRBV24-1 and TRBJ1-1, with D maybe TRBD1 (5 bases). The V gene lost 2 bases and the J gene lost 7 bases, with 7 bases spanning the gap. Germline V gene lookup returns CDR1 KGHDR and CDR2 SFDVKD. The CDR3 covers 12 residues. In nucleotides, the CDR3 is TGTGCCACCAGTGATTGGAGGGGTGAAGCTTTCTTT. Translated, it gives CATSDWRGEAFF.

This sequence joins TRBV3-1 (or the pseudogene TRBV3-2) and TRBJ1-6, with 10 bases identical to TRBD1. V dropped 3 bases and J dropped 5; count of bases not matched to a gene: 13. The germline CDR1 and CDR2 sequences are LGHDT and YNNKEL (reference sequence). This CDR3 spans 19 amino acids. The CDR3 protein is CASSQLTRDRGLHNSPLHF. The CDR3 bases are TGTGCCAGCAGCCAGCTTACTCGGGACAGGGGCTTACATAATTCACCCCTCCACTTT.

This chain connects TRBV6-5 to TRBJ1-5; D is possibly TRBD1 (6 bases). V lost 0 bases and J lost 7, with 13 bases in between. Per germline, CDR1 MNHEY and CDR2 SVGAGI. The CDR3 is 15 amino acids. The CDR3 region has the DNA TGTGCCAGCAGTTACTCTTTAGGGGGTGAACAGCCCCAGCATTTT. It translates to CASSYSLGGEQPQHF.

This clone occurred once. This chain links TRBV30 with TRBJ2-3, with TRBD2 as a possible D gene (5 bases). Per the germline V gene, CDR1 is GTSNPN and CDR2 is SVGIG (reference sequence). The V end was cut by 3 bases, the J end by 1 base, with 8 bases between. The CDR3 consists of 13 residues. The CDR3 protein is CAWSGIGTDTQYF. The CDR3 DNA follows: TGTGCCTGGAGCGGGATTGGCACAGATACGCAGTATTTT.

This rearrangement joins TRBV30 to TRBJ1-1, with TRBD1 as a possible D gene (6 bases). V was shortened by 7 bases and J by 0 bases, with 21 bases between the two germline ends. The CDR3 has 16 amino acids. Germline V gene sequence: CDR1 GTSNPN, CDR2 SVGIG (reference sequence). CDR3 in DNA: TGTGCCTTAACTAGGGGTGGGACACTAATGAACACTGAAGCTTTCTTT. Residues: CALTRGGTLMNTEAFF.

The chain employs TRBV15 and TRBJ1-5, with TRBD1 matching over 8 bases. J was trimmed by 2 bases and V by 1 base; bases with no gene match: 1. The CDR3 has 15 amino acids. Germline loops: CDR1 LNHNV, CDR2 YYDKDF (reference sequence). CDR3 bases: TGTGCCACCAGCAGAGCGGGACAGGGCAATCAGCCCCAGCATTTT. Translation: CATSRAGQGNQPQHF.

The rearrangement joins TRBV10-3 to TRBJ1-5; D ambiguous. Germline CDR1 is ENHRY and CDR2 is SYGVKD. This CDR3 comprises 15 residues. The V end lost 3 bases, the J end lost 7 bases, and 16 bases lay between the germline ends. CDR3 bases: TGTGCCATCAGTGACAGGAAAGGCCAGATCCAGCCCCAGCATTTT. This sequence encodes CAISDRKGQIQPQHF.

The chain employs TRBV11-2 and TRBJ2-5; D is perhaps TRBD1 (5 bases). Trimming took off 4 bases at V and 4 bases at J, with 16 bases between the two ends. CDR1 and CDR2 from the germline V gene are SGHAT and FQNNGV. This CDR3 spans 15 amino acids. The CDR3 nucleotides are TGTGCCAGCAGCTCGGACACTGGGCAGGGAGAGACCCAGTACTTC. Residues: CASSSDTGQGETQYF.

The rearrangement uses TRBV6-5 and TRBJ1-1; no definite D call. V gave up 5 bases and J gave up 3 bases, with 16 bases separating them. The CDR3 contains 15 residues. Looked up from germline, CDR1 is MNHEY and CDR2 is SVGAGI. CDR3 nucleotide sequence: TGTGCCAGCAGTCCCGTTCTTGCGGCTTACACTGAAGCTTTCTTT. It is translated as CASSPVLAAYTEAFF.

The chain couples TRBV7-2 to TRBJ2-5, with D unresolved. The V end lost 4 bases, the J end lost 5 bases, and 14 bases lay between the germline ends. Germline V CDR1 and CDR2: SGHTA, FQGNSA. CDR3 length equals 14 residues. The CDR3 coding sequence is TGTGCCAGCAGCTCCCGAAACGGGTGGGAGACCCAGTACTTC. Its protein product is CASSSRNGWETQYF.

This clone was detected only once. The chain recombines TRBV5-6 with TRBJ1-2, with a possible D match to TRBD1 (6 bases). Germline CDR1 and CDR2: SGHDT and YYEEEE. The CDR3 is made up of 16 amino acids. The ends were cut back, 4 bases at V and 0 bases at J, with 16 bases in the middle. The CDR3 bases are TGTGCCAGCAGCAGGGGGGGGACCCTTACTAACTATGGCTACACCTTC. Translating gives CASSRGGTLTNYGYTF.

This chain joins TRBV4-1 and TRBJ2-5; 7 nucleotides line up with TRBD1. CDR1 is MGHRA and CDR2 is YSYEKL in the germline V gene. V was pared by 1 base and J by 3 bases, with 17 bases of the junction left unmatched. This CDR3 contains 19 residues. CDR3 nucleotide sequence: TGCGCCAGCAGCCAAGTATGGCCGGGGACAGCAGGGCAAGAAGAGACCCAGTACTTC. Residues: CASSQVWPGTAGQEETQYF.

The chain couples TRBV6-5 to TRBJ2-1; 8 bases fit TRBD2. The CDR3 spans 16 residues. V trimming: 0 bases; J trimming: 9 bases; junction bases outside the gene matches: 10. The germline V gene encodes CDR1 MNHEY and CDR2 SVGAGI. The chain's CDR3 is CASSYSTPQLAAEQFF. CDR3 in DNA: TGTGCCAGCAGTTACTCGACCCCTCAACTAGCGGCTGAGCAGTTCTTC.

The J gene is TRBJ1-1, the V gene TRBV25-1; no firm D call. This CDR3 is built from 16 residues. The V gene lost 1 base and the J gene lost 4 bases, with 16 bases spanning the gap. Germline CDR1 MGHDK, CDR2 SYGVNS. The CDR3 region is CASSEWLQLAPTEAFF. The CDR3 DNA follows: TGTGCCAGCAGTGAATGGCTACAGTTGGCCCCCACTGAAGCTTTCTTT.

The chain recombines TRBV15 with TRBJ1-2; the D is unclear. Germline values: CDR1 LNHNV, CDR2 YYDKDF (reference sequence). The CDR3 is 14 residues long. Trimming removed 0 bases from V and 3 bases from J, with 8 bases in between. CDR3 bases: TGTGCCACCAGCAGAGATCCGGGAGACTATGGCTACACCTTC. Translation gives CATSRDPGDYGYTF.

The V call is TRBV5-1, the J call TRBJ1-6, with TRBD1 matching 7 bases. This CDR3 spans 15 amino acids. The V gene's germline CDR1 is SGHRS and CDR2 YFSETQ. J lost 9 bases, V lost 2 bases, and 8 bases had no gene match. CDR3 coding DNA: TGCGCCAGCAGCTTAAGTAACAGGGGACGTTCACCCCTCCACTTT. Amino acid sequence: CASSLSNRGRSPLHF.

V is TRBV6-5 and J is TRBJ1-6, with 8 bases matching TRBD1. Germline CDR1 reads MNHEY; CDR2 reads SVGAGI. CDR3 length equals 15 residues. After removal of 10 bases from V and 1 base from J, the junction contained 6 bases not matched to a gene. The CDR3 reads CATQGAGSYNSPLHF. CDR3 nucleotide sequence: TGTGCCACGCAGGGGGCAGGATCCTATAATTCACCCCTCCACTTT.

This clone was detected a few times. The J gene is TRBJ2-3, the V gene TRBV6-4, with TRBD1 as a possible D gene (5 bases). This CDR3 contains 13 residues. CDR1 is MRHNA, CDR2 SNTAGT, per germline. V was shortened by 3 bases and J by 1 base, with 5 bases between the two germline ends. CDR3 loop: CASSEQGTDTQYF. CDR3 coding DNA: TGTGCCAGCAGTGAACAGGGCACAGATACGCAGTATTTT.

The rearrangement joins TRBV9 to TRBJ1-2; tentative D call: TRBD1 (6 bases). Per germline, CDR1 SGDLS and CDR2 YYNGEE. This CDR3 has 13 residues. The V gene lost 5 bases and the J gene lost 5 bases, with 13 bases spanning the gap. The CDR3 DNA reads as TGTGCCAGCAGTGGCGGACAGAAGTATGGCTACACCTTC. Its protein is CASSGGQKYGYTF.

This chain connects TRBV9 to TRBJ2-3; D gene ambiguous. Germline V gene data show CDR1 as SGDLS and CDR2 as YYNGEE. The V and J ends lost 0 bases and 0 bases respectively, with 14 bases between them. CDR3 length: 17 residues. For the CDR3, the DNA is TGTGCCAGCAGCGTAGGAGTCGCGGCTTCTAGCACAGATACGCAGTATTTT. Protein product: CASSVGVAASSTDTQYF. Supplemented by reference TRBV9 and TRBJ2-3, the full variable domain reads DSGVTQTPKHLITATGQRVTLRCSPRSGDLSVYWYQQSLDQGLQFLIQYYNGEERAKGNILERFSAQQFPDLHSELNLSSLELGDSALYFCASSVGVAASSTDTQYFGPGTRLTVL.

This clone appeared once. The V gene is TRBV7-9, the J gene TRBJ1-1, with 10 bases identical to TRBD1. CDR3 length equals 16 residues. Germline V gene sequence: CDR1 SEHNR, CDR2 FQNEAQ (reference sequence). Losses at the gene ends were 5 bases for V and 4 bases for J; bases not matched to a gene: 10. The chain's CDR3 is CASSILMGQGFTEAFF. The CDR3 DNA sequence: TGTGCCAGCAGCATACTTATGGGACAGGGGTTCACTGAAGCTTTCTTT.

The chain links TRBV2 to TRBJ1-1, with no clear D. The CDR3 is made up of 14 amino acids. The germline V gene encodes CDR1 SNHLY and CDR2 FYNNEI. Trimming removed 7 bases at V and 0 bases at J, with 12 bases between. The CDR3 DNA reads TGTGCCAGCACCTATACGATTATGAACACTGAAGCTTTCTTT. Translated: CASTYTIMNTEAFF.

This chain links TRBV5-1 with TRBJ2-1; TRBD1 aligns across 8 bases. Trimming at V came to 5 bases and at J to 7 bases, leaving 8 bases not matched to a gene. Germline V gene lookup returns CDR1 SGHRS and CDR2 YFSETQ. The CDR3 extends over 14 amino acids. In nucleotides, the CDR3 is TGCGCCAGCAGGGGGACAGGTGACACGAATGAGCAGTTCTTC. It yields the protein CASRGTGDTNEQFF.

This chain joins TRBV19 and TRBJ1-4; 10 positions agree with TRBD1. Losses at the gene ends were 3 bases for V and 7 bases for J; bases not matched to a gene: 14. There are 18 residues in the CDR3. Per the germline V gene, CDR1 is LNHDA and CDR2 is SQIVND (reference sequence). CDR3 bases: TGTGCCAGTAGTATTAGCCCGGGACAGGGGAGGATTGGTGAAAAACTGTTTTTT. It codes for CASSISPGQGRIGEKLFF.

The chain has TRBV6-1 and TRBJ1-2; TRBD1 matches 8 bases. CDR1 MNHNS and CDR2 SASEGT come from the germline V gene. There are 17 residues in the CDR3. Trimming removed 2 bases from V and 5 bases from J; junction bases left unmatched: 13. CDR3 DNA sequence: TGTGCCAGCAGTGAACCAAGGCCCCGGGACAGGATTTATGGCTACACCTTC. This encodes CASSEPRPRDRIYGYTF.

The V call is TRBV9, the J call TRBJ1-2, with D possibly TRBD1 on 5 matching bases. Between the trimmed V and J ends, which lost 7 bases and 7 bases, there was a span of 20 bases. The CDR3 contains 14 residues. The germline CDR1 and CDR2 sequences are SGDLS and YYNGEE. The CDR3 DNA is TGTGCCAGCGGGGCCCCAGGGAGGTCAGGTGGCTACACCTTC. It codes for CASGAPGRSGGYTF.

The chain uses TRBV19 and TRBJ2-1; tentative D call: TRBD2 (5 bases). V gave up 0 bases and J gave up 4 bases, with 13 bases separating them. The CDR3 totals 16 residues. The germline gives CDR1 LNHDA, CDR2 SQIVND (reference sequence). This chain's CDR3 is CASSIDEAGVYNEQFF. For the CDR3, the DNA is TGTGCCAGTAGTATAGATGAGGCGGGTGTTTACAATGAGCAGTTCTTC.

This clone has a single count. V and J are TRBV6-5 and TRBJ1-2; 11 bases line up with TRBD1. J was trimmed by 11 bases and V by 8 bases; bases with no gene match: 13. CDR1 MNHEY and CDR2 SVGAGI come from the germline V gene. There are 14 residues in the CDR3. Written as DNA, the CDR3 is TGTGCCAGCCACCCCGGGGGGACAGGGGGATATTACACCTTC. Amino acids: CASHPGGTGGYYTF.

This chain uses TRBV25-1 with TRBJ1-5; D not resolved. Trimming took off 1 base at V and 3 bases at J, with 7 bases between the two ends. Germline V CDR1 and CDR2: MGHDK, SYGVNS. The length of the CDR3 is 14 residues. CDR3 protein: CASSEFGNNQPQHF. In nucleotides, the CDR3 is TGTGCCAGCAGTGAATTCGGGAACAATCAGCCCCAGCATTTT.